This TCR beta chain was observed in a study of graft-versus-host responses after intestinal transplantation. Study-level results: GvH clones were identified in recipient marrow, with some first appearing in ileum or blood. Where graft-donor T cell macrochimerism was present, patients had high graft-versus-host to host-versus-graft clonal ratios in allografts.

For this clone: Its specificity is unknown.

Per the germline V gene, CDR1 is SGHRS and CDR2 is YFSETQ. V lost 0 bases, J lost 0 bases, and 3 bases stayed unmatched. This CDR3 has 17 residues. Sequencing used immunoSEQ multiplex PCR; TCRdb keeps in-frame clones, though not all of them. The sample includes more than 50,000 clones, about 90% of them seen just once. The J gene is TRBJ1-6, the V gene TRBV5-1; TRBD1 agrees at 7 bases. The sequences come from PBMCs, collected more than 650 days after intestinal transplant. This TCR derives from a human patient who received an intestinal transplant, so some T cells may come from the graft donor. CDR3 region: CASSLVGQLSYNSPLHF. DNA for the CDR3: TGCGCCAGCAGCTTGGTGGGACAGCTCTCCTATAATTCACCCCTCCACTTT. The full variable domain, completed using reference TRBV5-1 and TRBJ1-6, is KAGVTQTPRYLIKTRGQQVTLSCSPISGHRSVSWYQQTPGQGLQFLFEYFSETQRNKGNFPGRFSGRQFSNSRSEMNVSTLELGDSALYLCASSLVGQLSYNSPLHFGNGTRLTVT.